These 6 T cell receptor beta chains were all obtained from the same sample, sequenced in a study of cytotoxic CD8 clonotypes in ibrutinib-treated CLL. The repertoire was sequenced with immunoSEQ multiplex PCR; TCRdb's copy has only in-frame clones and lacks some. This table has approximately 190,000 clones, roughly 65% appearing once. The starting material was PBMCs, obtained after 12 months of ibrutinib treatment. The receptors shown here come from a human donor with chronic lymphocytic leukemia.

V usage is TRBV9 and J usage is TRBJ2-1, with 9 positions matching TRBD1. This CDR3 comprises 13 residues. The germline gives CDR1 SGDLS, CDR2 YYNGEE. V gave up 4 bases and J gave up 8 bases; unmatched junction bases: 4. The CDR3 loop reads CASSWRQGDEQFF. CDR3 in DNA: TGTGCCAGCAGCTGGCGACAGGGGGATGAGCAGTTCTTC.

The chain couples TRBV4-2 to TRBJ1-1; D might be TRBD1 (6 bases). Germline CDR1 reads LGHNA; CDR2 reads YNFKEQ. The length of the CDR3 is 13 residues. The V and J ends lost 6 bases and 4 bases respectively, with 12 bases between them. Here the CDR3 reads CASRQGGGTEAFF. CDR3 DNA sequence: TGTGCCAGCAGACAGGGCGGAGGCACTGAAGCTTTCTTT.

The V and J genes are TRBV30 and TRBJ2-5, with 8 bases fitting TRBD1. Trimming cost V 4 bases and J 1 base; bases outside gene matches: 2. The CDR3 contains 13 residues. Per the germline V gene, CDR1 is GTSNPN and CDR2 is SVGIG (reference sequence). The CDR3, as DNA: TGTGCCTGGAAGACAGGGGTCCAAGAGACCCAGTACTTC. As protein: CAWKTGVQETQYF.

Written as DNA, the CDR3 is TGTGCCTGGAGTGTTGGGACTAGCACCTACGAGCAGTACTTC. Residues: CAWSVGTSTYEQYF. This chain links TRBV30 with TRBJ2-7, with TRBD2 matching over 9 bases. CDR1 and CDR2 (germline): GTSNPN, SVGIG (reference sequence). V dropped 0 bases and J dropped 2; count of bases not matched to a gene: 2. CDR3 size: 14 residues.

CDR3 nucleotide sequence: TGTGCCAGCAGCCAAGCGGGCGCCAATCAGCCCCAGCATTTT. Translated: CASSQAGANQPQHF. The chain carries TRBV14 and TRBJ1-5; D not certain. Germline V CDR1 and CDR2: SGHDN, FVKESK. CDR3 size: 14 residues. Trimming pared 1 base from V and 3 bases from J, leaving 7 bases between.

CDR3 sequence reads: CASSRQGSATSETQYF. The CDR3 nucleotides read TGTGCCAGCTCTCGTCAGGGGTCCGCTACTAGCGAGACCCAGTACTTC. V and J are TRBV18 and TRBJ2-5; either TRBD1 or TRBD2 may fit D (6 bases each). The V end lost 6 bases, the J end lost 5 bases, and 22 bases lay between the germline ends. This CDR3 has 16 amino acids. Germline lookup yields CDR1 KGHSH and CDR2 LQKENI.